This T cell receptor (beta chain) is drawn from a study of blood T cells in healthy people across ages. As regards this clonotype: Since a much larger clone is just one base distant, this may be a read error.

The use of a sample-barcoded 5' primer and a J-beta primer mix characterized a second PCR of about 7 to 12 cycles. TCRdb itself ran the 5' RACE reads through MiXCR, one entry per CDR3 protein. The table lists 650,000 to 700,000 distinct CDR3 sequences, about 51% of them singletons. Trimming stripped 5 bases from V and 9 bases from J, with 14 bases between. Germline V gene lookup returns CDR1 SGHTA and CDR2 FQGNSA. The CDR3 loop spans 13 amino acids. Sequencing was carried out using blood. The V gene is TRBV7-2, the J gene TRBJ2-1; either TRBD1 or TRBD2 may supply D (5 bases each). The sequence was collected from a woman of 80 years or more in good health. CDR3 bases: TGTGCCAGCAGCATGGGACCAAACAGTGAGCAGTTCTTC. This codes for CASSMGPNSEQFF.